Given below is one T cell receptor (beta chain) in context. Researchers sorted participants into cohorts using their self-reported clinical history. Cohort 3 donors counted as recovered after two negative PCRs, clearance, or resolved symptoms. Original methodology: Reference gene primer amplification gave nucleated cell count estimates. Profiled with immunoSEQ multiplex PCR; TCRdb holds only in-frame clones, not every one. V and J calls and clone size are as listed in that table; D and trimming were resolved from the DNA. The table records around 330,000 clones, around nine tenths of them present only once. This specimen belongs to a study of blood T cell repertoires in COVID-19. Overall study: PBMCs, B-cell-depleted T cells, or T cells were the source of the cDNA or gDNA that made up the material.

Looked up from germline, CDR1 is SGHTA and CDR2 is FQGTGA. The CDR3 has 13 residues. The ends were cut back, 4 bases at V and 2 bases at J, with 6 bases in the middle. V and J are TRBV7-3 and TRBJ1-5; D perhaps matches TRBD1 (6 bases). The clonotype comes from a man between 60 and 75 years old who had recovered from COVID-19. The sequenced sample consisted of PBMCs or T cells enriched from blood (not recorded which). The CDR3: CASSSGGNQPQHF. The CDR3 DNA reads TGTGCCAGCAGCTCAGGGGGCAATCAGCCCCAGCATTTT. Full variable domain (missing parts from reference TRBV7-3 and TRBJ1-5): GAGVSQTPSNKVTEKGKYVELRCDPISGHTALYWYRQSLGQGPEFLIYFQGTGAADDSGLPNDRFFAVRPEGSVSTLKIQRTERGDSAVYLCASSSGGNQPQHFGDGTRLSIL.